The 19 T cell receptor beta chains presented below share a single source sample, sequenced in a study of post-analysis software for immune sequencing data. Findings of the study overall: Relative to controls, patients had a handful of TRBV segments at higher frequency, with TRBV5-6, TRBV5-1 and TRBV20-1 among these.

TCR beta cDNA libraries had unique molecular identifiers. TCRdb passed the PCR reads through MiXCR, listing each CDR3 protein once. The sample lists 650,000 to 900,000 distinct CDR3 sequences, 46% seen once, with 4% to 5% in the top ten. These receptors have no known antigen. The sequencing sample was made of blood. These receptors were obtained from a girl between 5 and 17 years old with multiple sclerosis.

This clonotype was picked up a small number of times. In DNA, the CDR3 is TGTGCCAGCATGGACAGGGGCTACGAGCAGTACTTC. Translation gives CASMDRGYEQYF. The genes are TRBV25-1 and TRBJ2-7; TRBD1 matches at 9 bases. Germline CDR1 and CDR2: MGHDK and SYGVNS. J gave up 3 bases and V 7 bases, and 1 base lay outside the gene matches. The CDR3 spans 12 residues.

This clonotype was observed a handful of times. The V and J genes are TRBV29-1 and TRBJ1-1, with TRBD1 as a possible D gene (6 bases). Germline V lookup: CDR1 SQVTM, CDR2 ANQGSEA. Trimming shortened V by 7 bases and J by 4 bases, and 22 bases separated the two germline ends. The CDR3 loop spans 15 amino acids. The CDR3 region is CSAAGGPGSGTEAFF. The CDR3, as DNA: TGCAGCGCGGCCGGGGGGCCTGGGTCGGGCACTGAAGCTTTCTTT.

There are a few counts of this clonotype. This sequence joins TRBV6-6 and TRBJ2-3, with D possibly being TRBD2 (5 bases). The V gene lost 6 bases and the J gene lost 2 bases, with 12 bases spanning the gap. Germline lookup yields CDR1 MNHNY and CDR2 SVGAGI (reference sequence). This CDR3 region has 14 residues. DNA of the CDR3: TGTGCCAGCAGGGGAAGCGGTCCCACAGATACGCAGTATTTT. As protein: CASRGSGPTDTQYF.

The chain joins TRBV25-1 to TRBJ1-6; D is undetermined. Germline V CDR1 and CDR2: MGHDK, SYGVNS. This CDR3 comprises 15 residues. Deletions cut 2 bases from V and 7 bases from J, with 12 bases between. The CDR3 DNA sequence: TGTGCCAGCAGTGAACCCGGAGTTCGAAATTCACCCCTCCACTTT. Translated: CASSEPGVRNSPLHF.

Comment on this clonotype: A junction boundary mismatches the germline segment, possibly from a read error. The genes are TRBV12-3 or TRBV12-4 and TRBJ1-1; D remains ambiguous. The CDR3 totals 15 residues. CDR3 residues: CVSSYSGGRDTEAFF. CDR3 in DNA: TGTGTCAGCAGTTATTCAGGTGGGAGGGACACTGAAGCTTTCTTT.

This chain joins TRBV6-2 or TRBV6-3 and TRBJ1-1; D ambiguous. V was cut by 2 bases and J by 4 bases, with 8 bases left in between. The CDR3 is 13 residues long. Germline loops: CDR1 MNHEY, CDR2 SVGEGT. The DNA for the CDR3 is TGTGCCAGCAGTTACAACGGGCGCACTGAAGCTTTCTTT. It specifies CASSYNGRTEAFF.

The rearrangement joins TRBV9 to TRBJ2-3, with a tentative D call TRBD2 (6 bases). This CDR3 comprises 15 residues. The V gene's germline CDR1 is SGDLS and CDR2 YYNGEE. Between the trimmed V and J ends, which lost 3 bases and 0 bases, there was a span of 11 bases. CDR3 sequence reads: CASSGGGTSTDTQYF. As DNA, the CDR3 is TGTGCCAGCAGCGGCGGAGGGACTAGCACAGATACGCAGTATTTT.

This clonotype has more than one count but fewer than ten. This chain joins TRBV2 and TRBJ2-3, with 10 bases matching TRBD1. With 2 bases clipped from V and 1 base from J, the junction kept 3 bases outside the gene matches. CDR3 length equals 16 residues. Germline V gene sequence: CDR1 SNHLY, CDR2 FYNNEI. This CDR3 is CASSESGTGGTDTQYF. The CDR3 DNA reads as TGTGCCAGCAGTGAATCCGGGACAGGGGGCACAGATACGCAGTATTTT.

The genes are TRBV13 and TRBJ2-1; 11 positions agree with TRBD2. V dropped 5 bases and J dropped 12; count of bases not matched to a gene: 9. The V gene's germline CDR1 is PRHDT and CDR2 FYEKMQ (reference sequence). The CDR3 is 14 amino acids. This chain's CDR3 is CASSQGYGTSGQFF. In DNA, the CDR3 is TGTGCCAGCAGCCAAGGATATGGGACTAGCGGGCAGTTCTTC.

The chain recombines TRBV5-1 with TRBJ2-1; 10 positions match TRBD2. Germline V gene sequence: CDR1 SGHRS, CDR2 YFSETQ. The V gene end was trimmed by 5 bases and the J gene end by 10 bases; junction bases not matched to a gene: 15. The CDR3 covers 16 residues. Here the CDR3 DNA reads TGCGCCAGCAGGACTAGCGGGCAACAGAGCCGGGAAGAGCAGTTCTTC. This translates into CASRTSGQQSREEQFF.

The rearrangement links TRBV29-1 to TRBJ2-5, with D possibly being TRBD2 (5 bases). The end of the DNA aligns better with TRBJ2-7, so the J call may be wrong. Germline V lookup: CDR1 SQVTM, CDR2 ANQGSEA. The CDR3 sequence is 11 residues long. DNA of the CDR3: TGCAGCGTTCGGATAGGGAGCGAGCAGTACTTC. Protein sequence: CSVRIGSEQYF.

The chain combines TRBV6-2 or TRBV6-3 with TRBJ2-5; D possibly matches TRBD1 or TRBD2 (6 bases each). The CDR3 length is 14 residues. With 8 bases removed from V and 4 bases from J, the gap between germline ends came to 17 bases. Germline V gene sequence: CDR1 MNHEY, CDR2 SVGEGT. Written as DNA, the CDR3 is TGTGCCAGCTGCATTAGGGGGAGGCGAGAGACCCAGTACTTC. It encodes CASCIRGRRETQYF.

The chain links TRBV6-2 or TRBV6-3 to TRBJ1-2, with TRBD1 as a possible D gene (5 bases). CDR3 length: 15 amino acids. V lost 3 bases to trimming and J lost 3 bases, with 14 bases between them. Germline CDR1 and CDR2: MNHEY and SVGEGT. CDR3 in amino acids: CASSYSGREDYGYTF. DNA for the CDR3: TGTGCCAGCAGTTATTCGGGACGAGAAGACTATGGCTACACCTTC.

The chain couples TRBV29-1 to TRBJ2-1; TRBD2 matches at 8 bases. The CDR3 totals 14 residues. CDR1 SQVTM and CDR2 ANQGSEA come from the germline V gene. Losses at the gene ends were 7 bases for V and 8 bases for J; bases not matched to a gene: 13. DNA for the CDR3: TGCAGCGGCCGACAAGCGGGAGCTGTGGATGAGCAGTTCTTC. This translates into CSGRQAGAVDEQFF.

This clonotype was seen a handful of times. The gene calls are TRBV7-2 and TRBJ2-4, with D perhaps being TRBD1 or TRBD2 (7 bases each). V was cut by 0 bases and J by 9 bases, with 15 bases left in between. The CDR3 length is 15 residues. CDR1 and CDR2 from the germline V gene are SGHTA and FQGNSA. This chain's CDR3 is CASSLASQGEGIQYF. In nucleotides, the CDR3 is TGTGCCAGCAGCTTAGCCTCCCAGGGGGAGGGCATTCAGTACTTC.

This clonotype was seen more than once but under ten times. This chain connects TRBV7-9 to TRBJ1-1, with a weak D call TRBD1 (6 bases). CDR1 and CDR2 (germline): SEHNR, FQNEAQ (reference sequence). This CDR3 has 13 residues. V lost 10 bases and J 4 bases, leaving 16 bases between the germline ends. CDR3 region: CATGGGERTEAFF. The CDR3 region has the DNA TGTGCCACCGGAGGGGGGGAGCGCACTGAAGCTTTCTTT. The full variable domain, in which reference TRBV7-9 and TRBJ1-1 provide the parts outside the CDR3, is DTGVSQNPRHKITKRGQNVTFRCDPISEHNRLYWYRQTLGQGPEFLTYFQNEAQLEKSRLLSDRFSAERPKGSFSTLEIQRTEQGDSAMYLCATGGGERTEAFFGQGTRLTVV.

The CDR3 coding sequence is TGCAGCGTCGTCCCGGGGGGTAGCTATGGCTACACCTTC. The encoded protein is CSVVPGGSYGYTF. The chain links TRBV29-1 to TRBJ1-2; D possibly corresponds to TRBD1 (5 bases). Trimming pared 6 bases from V and 4 bases from J, leaving 15 bases between. CDR1 SQVTM and CDR2 ANQGSEA come from the germline V gene. This CDR3 is 13 amino acids long.

On this clonotype itself: At one end the junction does not follow the germline gene, possibly because of a read error. The rearrangement joins TRBV6-8 to TRBJ2-5; a weak D match, TRBD2 (5 bases). This CDR3 is 15 amino acids long. CDR1 and CDR2 (germline): MNHGY, SAAAGT. The chain's CDR3 is CASPTPDSRQATQYF. Written as DNA, the CDR3 is TGTGCCAGCCCAACCCCGGACTCCCGACAAGCGACCCAGTACTTC.

Here the CDR3 reads CASSQLQGLNEKLFF. In DNA form, the CDR3 reads TGTGCCAGCAGCCAATTGCAGGGGCTGAATGAAAAACTGTTTTTT. The chain has TRBV7-9 and TRBJ1-4; tentative D call: TRBD1 (6 bases). The CDR3 covers 15 residues. Germline-derived CDR1 and CDR2 are SEHNR and FQNEAQ (reference sequence). Trimming pared 5 bases from V and 5 bases from J, leaving 15 bases between.